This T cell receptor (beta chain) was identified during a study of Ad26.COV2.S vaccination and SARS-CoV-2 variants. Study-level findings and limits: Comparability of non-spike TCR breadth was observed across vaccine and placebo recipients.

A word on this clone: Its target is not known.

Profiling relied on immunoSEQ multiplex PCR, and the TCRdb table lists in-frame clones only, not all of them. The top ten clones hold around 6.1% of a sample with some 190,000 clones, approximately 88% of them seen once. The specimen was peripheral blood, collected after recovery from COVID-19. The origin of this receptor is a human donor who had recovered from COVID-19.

CDR3 in DNA: TGTGCCAGCACTTTTCGGGGCCTAGGGGGACTTGGAGGCTACACCTTC. Its protein product is CASTFRGLGGLGGYTF. V is TRBV7-2 and J is TRBJ1-2; D may be TRBD1 (6 bases). The CDR3 length is 16 residues. V gave up 7 bases and J gave up 8 bases, with 26 bases separating them. Germline lookup yields CDR1 SGHTA and CDR2 FQGNSA.